This T cell receptor beta chain was captured in a study of blood T cells in healthy people across ages. Every donor contributed around 10 milliliters of peripheral blood by blood draw. For the second PCR, which ran for about 7 to 12 cycles, a sample-barcoded 5' primer and a J-beta primer mix were used. TCRdb called the 5' RACE reads again in MiXCR, with one record for every CDR3 protein. Among 850,000 to 950,000 distinct CDR3 sequences listed, less than 35% were seen once. V was trimmed by 1 base and J by 3 bases, leaving 10 bases between them. This CDR3 is 16 amino acids long. Per germline, CDR1 SEHNR and CDR2 FQNEAQ (reference sequence). This clonotype was seen a few times.

This sequence originates from a woman of 80 years or more in good health. The chain links TRBV7-9 to TRBJ1-6; TRBD1 might be the D (6 bases). Sequenced material: blood. CDR3 DNA: TGTGCCAGCAGCTTAGACCAGGGGTTCTATAATTCACCCCTCCACTTT. The encoded protein is CASSLDQGFYNSPLHF. The full variable domain, in which reference TRBV7-9 and TRBJ1-6 provide the parts outside the CDR3, is DTGVSQNPRHKITKRGQNVTFRCDPISEHNRLYWYRQTLGQGPEFLTYFQNEAQLEKSRLLSDRFSAERPKGSFSTLEIQRTEQGDSAMYLCASSLDQGFYNSPLHFGNGTRLTVT.